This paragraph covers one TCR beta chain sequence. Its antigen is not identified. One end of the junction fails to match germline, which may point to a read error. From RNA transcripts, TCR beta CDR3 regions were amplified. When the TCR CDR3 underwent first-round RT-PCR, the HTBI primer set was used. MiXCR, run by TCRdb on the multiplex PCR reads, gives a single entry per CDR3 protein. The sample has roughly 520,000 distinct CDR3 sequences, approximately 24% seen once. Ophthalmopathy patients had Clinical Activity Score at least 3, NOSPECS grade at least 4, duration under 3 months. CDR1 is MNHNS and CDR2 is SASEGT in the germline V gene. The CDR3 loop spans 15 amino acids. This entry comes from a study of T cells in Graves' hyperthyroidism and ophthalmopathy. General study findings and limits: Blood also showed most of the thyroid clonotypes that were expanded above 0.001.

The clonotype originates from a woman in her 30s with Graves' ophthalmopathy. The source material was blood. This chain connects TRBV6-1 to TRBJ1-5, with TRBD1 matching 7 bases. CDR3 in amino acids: CASIPLDRPSQPQRF. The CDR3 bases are TGTGCCAGCATTCCCCTGGACAGGCCCTCCCAGCCCCAGCGTTTT.